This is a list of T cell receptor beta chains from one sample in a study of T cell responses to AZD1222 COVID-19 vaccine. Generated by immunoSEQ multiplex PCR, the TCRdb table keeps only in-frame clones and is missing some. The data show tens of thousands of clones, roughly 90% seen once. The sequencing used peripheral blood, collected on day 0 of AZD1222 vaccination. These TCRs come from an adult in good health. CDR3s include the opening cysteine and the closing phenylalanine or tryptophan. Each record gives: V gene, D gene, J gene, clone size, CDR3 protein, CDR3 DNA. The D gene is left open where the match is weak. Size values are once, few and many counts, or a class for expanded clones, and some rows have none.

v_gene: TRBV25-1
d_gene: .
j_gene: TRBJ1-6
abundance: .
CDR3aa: CASSEAGQGNSPLHF
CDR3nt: TGTGCCAGCAGTGAAGCGGGCCAGGGAAATTCACCCCTCCACTTT

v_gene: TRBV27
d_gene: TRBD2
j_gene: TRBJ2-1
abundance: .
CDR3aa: CASSLTSGEQFF
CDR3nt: TGTGCCAGCAGTCTGACTAGCGGAGAGCAGTTCTTC

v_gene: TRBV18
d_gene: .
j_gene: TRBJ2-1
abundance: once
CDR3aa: CASSPMSWEQFF
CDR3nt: TGTGCCAGCTCACCAATGAGTTGGGAGCAGTTCTTC

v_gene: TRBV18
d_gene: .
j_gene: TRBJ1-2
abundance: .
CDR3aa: CASSPQRQGNYGYTF
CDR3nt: TGTGCCAGCTCGCCACAGCGCCAGGGGAACTATGGCTACACCTTC

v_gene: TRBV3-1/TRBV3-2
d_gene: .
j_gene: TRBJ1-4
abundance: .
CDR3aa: CASSRGDIWRF
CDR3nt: TGTGCCAGCAGCCGGGGGGACATTTGGCGCTTT

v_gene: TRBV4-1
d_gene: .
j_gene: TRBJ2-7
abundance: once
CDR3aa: CASSQDIFGDTLGEQYF
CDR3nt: TGCGCCAGCAGCCAAGATATCTTTGGGGACACCTTGGGCGAGCAGTACTTC

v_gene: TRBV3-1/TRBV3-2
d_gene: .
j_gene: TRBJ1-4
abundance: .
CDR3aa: CASSQGRRATNEKLFF
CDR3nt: TGTGCCAGCAGCCAAGGGCGGAGAGCAACTAATGAAAAACTGTTTTTT

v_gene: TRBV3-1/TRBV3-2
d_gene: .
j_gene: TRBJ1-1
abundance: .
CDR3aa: CASTSGEGGTEAFF
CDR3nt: TGTGCCAGCACCTCAGGGGAAGGGGGCACTGAAGCTTTCTTT

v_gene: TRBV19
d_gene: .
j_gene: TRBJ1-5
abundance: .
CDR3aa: CASSNQQPQHF
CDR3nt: TGTGCCAGTAGTAATCAGCAGCCCCAGCATTTT

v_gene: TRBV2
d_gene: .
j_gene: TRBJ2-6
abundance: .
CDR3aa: CASSSRIGRSHSGANVLTF
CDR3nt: TGTGCCAGCAGTAGCCGGATCGGACGTAGCCACTCTGGGGCCAACGTCCTGACTTTC

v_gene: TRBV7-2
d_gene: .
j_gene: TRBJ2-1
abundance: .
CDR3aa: CASSRGHNEQFF
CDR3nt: TGTGCCAGCAGTCGAGGCCACAATGAGCAGTTCTTC

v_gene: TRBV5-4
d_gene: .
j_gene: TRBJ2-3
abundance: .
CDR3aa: CASSPGRRGQDTQYF
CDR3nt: TGTGCCAGCAGCCCCGGACGGAGGGGACAAGATACGCAGTATTTT

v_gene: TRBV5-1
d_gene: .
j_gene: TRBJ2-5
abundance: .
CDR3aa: CASSSMGEGETQYF
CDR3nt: TGCGCCAGCAGCTCTATGGGAGAAGGAGAGACCCAGTACTTC

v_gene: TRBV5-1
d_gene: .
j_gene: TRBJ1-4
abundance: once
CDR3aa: CASTLSRGEKLFF
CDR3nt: TGCGCCAGCACCTTATCCCGAGGTGAAAAACTGTTTTTT

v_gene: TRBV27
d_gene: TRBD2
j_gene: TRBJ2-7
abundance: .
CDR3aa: CASRPGGRAYEQYF
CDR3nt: TGTGCCAGCAGACCAGGCGGGAGGGCCTACGAGCAGTACTTC

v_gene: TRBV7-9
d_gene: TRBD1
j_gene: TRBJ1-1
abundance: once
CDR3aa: CASSEQGQTEAFF
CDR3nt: TGTGCCAGCAGCGAACAGGGACAGACTGAAGCTTTCTTT

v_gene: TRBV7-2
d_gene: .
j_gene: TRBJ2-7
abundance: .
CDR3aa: CASSSYTDYEQYF
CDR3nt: TGTGCCAGCAGCTCCTATACCGATTACGAGCAGTACTTC

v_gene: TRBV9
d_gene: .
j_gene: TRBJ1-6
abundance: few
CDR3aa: CASSVASGLGSPLHF
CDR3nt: TGTGCCAGCAGCGTAGCTTCGGGGTTAGGTTCACCCCTCCACTTT

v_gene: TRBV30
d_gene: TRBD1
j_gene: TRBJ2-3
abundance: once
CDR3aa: CAWKDRAGTDTQYF
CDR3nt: TGTGCCTGGAAAGACAGGGCGGGCACAGATACGCAGTATTTT

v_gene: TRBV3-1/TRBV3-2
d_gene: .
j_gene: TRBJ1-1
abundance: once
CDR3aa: CASSQVGTNTEAFF
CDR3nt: TGTGCCAGCAGCCAAGTGGGTACGAACACTGAAGCTTTCTTT

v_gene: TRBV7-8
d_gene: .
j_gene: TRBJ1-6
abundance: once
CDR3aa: CASSLAAGDNSPLHF
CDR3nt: TGTGCCAGCAGCTTAGCAGCAGGGGATAATTCACCCCTCCACTTT

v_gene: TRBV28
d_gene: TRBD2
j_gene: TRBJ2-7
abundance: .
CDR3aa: CASSFAGTSGYEQYF
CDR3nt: TGTGCCAGCAGTTTCGCCGGGACTAGCGGCTACGAGCAGTACTTC

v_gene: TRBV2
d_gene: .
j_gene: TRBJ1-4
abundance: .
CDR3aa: CASSLRANEKLFF
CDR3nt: TGTGCCAGCAGTTTGAGGGCTAATGAAAAACTGTTTTTT

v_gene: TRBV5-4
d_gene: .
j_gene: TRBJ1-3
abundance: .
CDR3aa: CASSPGIGNTIYF
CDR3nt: TGTGCCAGCAGCCCCGGGATTGGAAACACCATATATTTT

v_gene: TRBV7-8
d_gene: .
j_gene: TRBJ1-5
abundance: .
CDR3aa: CASSLEGRADQPQHF
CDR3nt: TGTGCCAGCAGCTTAGAGGGCAGGGCCGATCAGCCCCAGCATTTT

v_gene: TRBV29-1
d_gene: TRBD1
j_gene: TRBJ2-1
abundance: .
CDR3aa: CSVDPRQGFF
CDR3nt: TGCAGCGTTGATCCGAGACAGGGTTTCTTC

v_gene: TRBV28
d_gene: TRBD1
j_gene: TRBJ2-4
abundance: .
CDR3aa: CASWDREGKNIQYF
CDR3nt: TGTGCCAGTTGGGACAGGGAAGGCAAAAACATTCAGTACTTC

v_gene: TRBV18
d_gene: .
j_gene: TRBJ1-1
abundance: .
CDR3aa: CASSPFTGLNTEAFF
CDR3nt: TGTGCCAGCTCACCTTTCACAGGGTTGAACACTGAAGCTTTCTTT

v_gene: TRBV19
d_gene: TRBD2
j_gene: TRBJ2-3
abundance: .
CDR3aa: CASRDLGGSVADTQYF
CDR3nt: TGTGCCAGTAGGGACTTGGGGGGGTCTGTTGCAGATACGCAGTATTTT

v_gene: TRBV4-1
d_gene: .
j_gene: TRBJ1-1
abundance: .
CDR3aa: CASSQAMVAGLNTEAFF
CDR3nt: TGCGCCAGCAGCCAAGCGATGGTGGCAGGGTTGAACACTGAAGCTTTCTTT

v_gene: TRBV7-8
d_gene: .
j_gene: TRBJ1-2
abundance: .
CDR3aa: CASSLETQFYGYTF
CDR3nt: TGTGCCAGCAGCTTAGAAACCCAGTTTTATGGCTACACCTTC

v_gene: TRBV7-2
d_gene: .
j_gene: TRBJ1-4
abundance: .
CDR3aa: CASSLVATTNEKLFF
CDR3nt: TGTGCCAGCAGCTTAGTAGCTACAACTAATGAAAAACTGTTTTTT

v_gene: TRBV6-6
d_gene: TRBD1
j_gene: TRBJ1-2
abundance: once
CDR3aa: CASSYSRTGNGYTF
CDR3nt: TGTGCCAGCAGTTACTCGCGGACAGGAAATGGCTACACCTTC

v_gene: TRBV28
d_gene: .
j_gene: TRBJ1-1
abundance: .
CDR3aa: CASSYFTEAFF
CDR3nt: TGTGCCAGCAGTTATTTCACTGAAGCTTTCTTT

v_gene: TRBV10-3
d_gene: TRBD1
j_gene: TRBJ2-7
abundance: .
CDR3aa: CAISEGQGYEQYF
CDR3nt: TGTGCCATCAGTGAGGGACAGGGCTACGAGCAGTACTTC

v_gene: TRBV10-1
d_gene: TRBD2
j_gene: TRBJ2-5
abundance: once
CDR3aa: CASSDGSSGRRETQYF
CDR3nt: TGCGCCAGCAGTGATGGGTCTAGCGGGAGAAGGGAGACCCAGTACTTC

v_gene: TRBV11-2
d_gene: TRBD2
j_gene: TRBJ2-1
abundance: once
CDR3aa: CASSNSGTSLNEQFF
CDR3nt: TGTGCCAGCAGCAACTCCGGGACTAGTTTAAATGAGCAGTTCTTC

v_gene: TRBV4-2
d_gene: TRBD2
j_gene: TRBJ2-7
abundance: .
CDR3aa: CASSQGGGADDEQYF
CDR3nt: TGTGCCAGCAGCCAAGGGGGGGGAGCGGATGACGAGCAGTACTTC

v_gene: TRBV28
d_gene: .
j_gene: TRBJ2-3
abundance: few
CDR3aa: CASSFVAGTDTQYF
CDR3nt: TGTGCCAGCAGTTTCGTAGCGGGCACAGATACGCAGTATTTT

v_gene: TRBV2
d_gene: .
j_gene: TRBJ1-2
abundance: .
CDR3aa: CASKETDNIGYTF
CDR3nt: TGTGCCAGCAAGGAGACAGACAACATTGGCTACACCTTC

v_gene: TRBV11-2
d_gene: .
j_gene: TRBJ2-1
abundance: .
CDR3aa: CASSLGGSPYNEQFF
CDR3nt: TGTGCCAGCAGCTTAGGAGGTAGCCCTTACAATGAGCAGTTCTTC

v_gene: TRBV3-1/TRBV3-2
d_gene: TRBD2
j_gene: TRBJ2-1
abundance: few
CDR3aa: CASSHSTGLAGDPTSYNEQFF
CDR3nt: TGTGCCAGCAGCCACAGCACCGGACTAGCGGGAGACCCGACCTCCTACAATGAGCAGTTCTTC

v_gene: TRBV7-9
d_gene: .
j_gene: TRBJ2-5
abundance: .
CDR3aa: CASSLVYGETQYF
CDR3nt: TGTGCCAGCAGCTTAGTTTATGGAGAGACCCAGTACTTC

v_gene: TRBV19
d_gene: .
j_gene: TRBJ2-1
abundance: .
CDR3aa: CASSIQVVGEQFF
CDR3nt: TGTGCCAGTAGTATCCAGGTCGTTGGTGAGCAGTTCTTC

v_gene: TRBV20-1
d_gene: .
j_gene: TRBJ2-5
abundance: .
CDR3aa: CSARGGETQYF
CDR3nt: TGCAGTGCAAGAGGCGGGGAGACCCAGTACTTC

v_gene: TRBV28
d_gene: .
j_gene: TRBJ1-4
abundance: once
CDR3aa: CASSPSINEKLFF
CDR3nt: TGTGCCAGCAGTCCATCGATTAATGAAAAACTGTTTTTT

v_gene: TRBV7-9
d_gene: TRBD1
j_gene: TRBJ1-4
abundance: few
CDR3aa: CASTGGGTNEKLFF
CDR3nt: TGTGCCAGCACCGGAGGGGGCACTAATGAAAAACTGTTTTTT

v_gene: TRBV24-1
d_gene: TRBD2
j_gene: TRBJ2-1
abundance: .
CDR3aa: CATSDFSRGLESYNEQFF
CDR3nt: TGTGCCACCAGTGATTTCTCTCGCGGACTAGAATCCTACAATGAGCAGTTCTTC

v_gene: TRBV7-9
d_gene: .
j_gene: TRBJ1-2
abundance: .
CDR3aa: CASSLEGWGYTF
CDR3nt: TGTGCCAGCAGCCTAGAAGGGTGGGGCTACACCTTC

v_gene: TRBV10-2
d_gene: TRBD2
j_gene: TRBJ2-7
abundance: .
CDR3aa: CASSGTSGTGEQYF
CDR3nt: TGCGCCAGCAGTGGGACTAGCGGGACTGGAGAGCAGTACTTC

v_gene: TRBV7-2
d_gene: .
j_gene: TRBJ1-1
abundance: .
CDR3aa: CASSFLAQNTEAFF
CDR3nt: TGTGCCAGCAGCTTTTTGGCCCAGAACACTGAAGCTTTCTTT